This entry lists 13 T cell receptor beta chains sequenced from one sample in a study of blood T cell repertoires in COVID-19. Generated by immunoSEQ multiplex PCR, the TCRdb table keeps only in-frame clones and is missing some. The sample consists of about 140,000 clones, about 86% of them appearing once. Sequencing was carried out using peripheral blood. The receptors here all came from a woman aged 55-69 years with acute or convalescent COVID-19.

This clone was found once. V is TRBV7-9 and J is TRBJ2-3; D gene uncertain. This CDR3 is built from 13 residues. Per the germline V gene, CDR1 is SEHNR and CDR2 is FQNEAQ (reference sequence). Between the trimmed V and J ends, which lost 2 bases and 1 base, there was a span of 4 bases. The CDR3 region is CASSLLGTDTQYF. The CDR3 bases are TGTGCCAGCAGCTTACTCGGCACAGATACGCAGTATTTT.

This chain uses TRBV11-3 with TRBJ2-2; D is undetermined. V lost 1 base and J 4 bases, leaving 7 bases between the germline ends. CDR3 size: 14 residues. Germline CDR1 and CDR2: SGHNT and YENEEA. The CDR3 DNA reads as TGTGCCAGCAGCTTAGGACGAGGCACCGGGGAGCTGTTTTTT. Protein: CASSLGRGTGELFF.

J is TRBJ2-2 and V is TRBV27, with D uncertain. In germline, CDR1 is MNHEY, CDR2 SMNVEV (reference sequence). V lost 3 bases and J lost 5, with 7 bases in between. The CDR3 has 13 residues. The DNA for the CDR3 is TGTGCCAGCAGTTTTAGATGGACCGGGGAGCTGTTTTTT. This sequence encodes CASSFRWTGELFF.

The J gene is TRBJ2-3, the V gene TRBV19; D gene uncertain. This CDR3 is built from 13 residues. Deletions cut 5 bases from V and 6 bases from J, with 12 bases between. Looked up from germline, CDR1 is LNHDA and CDR2 is SQIVND (reference sequence). CDR3: CASSDNGEDTQYF. The DNA of the CDR3 is TGTGCCAGTAGTGACAACGGCGAGGATACGCAGTATTTT.

The chain combines TRBV6-6 with TRBJ1-2, with no clear D. The CDR3 is 15 residues long. Per germline, CDR1 MNHNY and CDR2 SVGAGI (reference sequence). V was trimmed by 6 bases and J by 0 bases, leaving 14 bases between them. The CDR3 nucleotides are TGTGCCAGCAGACGTCCAGCGACCGCTAACTATGGCTACACCTTC. Translating gives CASRRPATANYGYTF.

This rearrangement joins TRBV18 to TRBJ1-1, with 7 positions matching TRBD1. The CDR3 contains 15 residues. CDR1 is KGHSH and CDR2 is LQKENI in the germline V gene. The trim removed 3 bases at V and 0 bases at J, leaving 4 bases unmatched. The DNA of the CDR3 is TGTGCCAGCTCACCCGACAGGGACCTGAACACTGAAGCTTTCTTT. It codes for CASSPDRDLNTEAFF.

The gene calls are TRBV5-5 and TRBJ1-3; D is unresolved. Trimming stripped 0 bases from V and 0 bases from J, with 7 bases between. Germline CDR1 is SGHKS and CDR2 is YYEKEE (reference sequence). This CDR3 is built from 15 residues. This CDR3 reads CASSLGRSSGNTIYF. For the CDR3, the DNA is TGTGCCAGCAGCTTGGGTCGGAGCTCTGGAAACACCATATATTTT.

This chain uses TRBV30 with TRBJ1-1, with D possibly TRBD1 on 5 matching bases. V lost 5 bases and J lost 11, with 18 bases in between. This CDR3 comprises 12 residues. CDR1 GTSNPN and CDR2 SVGIG come from the germline V gene (reference sequence). CDR3 sequence: CAWALGGTPAFF. DNA for the CDR3: TGTGCCTGGGCACTCGGAGGGACTCCCGCTTTCTTT.

V gene TRBV2 combines with J gene TRBJ2-1; 9 positions agree with TRBD2. V lost 4 bases to trimming and J lost 8 bases; unmatched junction nucleotides: 12. This CDR3 region has 16 residues. Germline CDR1 SNHLY, CDR2 FYNNEI. This chain's CDR3 is CASSGPTRGGGDEQFF. In nucleotides, the CDR3 is TGTGCCAGCAGTGGCCCGACTAGGGGCGGGGGGGATGAGCAGTTCTTC.

This clone was seen just once. The chain employs TRBV10-3 and TRBJ2-5; perhaps TRBD1 as D (7 bases). CDR1 ENHRY and CDR2 SYGVKD come from the germline V gene. V was clipped by 11 bases and J by 4 bases, with 17 bases between them. This CDR3 has 13 residues. The CDR3 nucleotides read TGTGCCGTTGCACGACAGGGAGGAGAGACCCAGTACTTC. Amino acids: CAVARQGGETQYF.

The rearrangement joins TRBV29-1 to TRBJ2-5, with 10 bases matching TRBD1. Germline values: CDR1 SQVTM, CDR2 ANQGSEA. The CDR3 runs to 17 residues. Trimming removed 4 bases from V and 3 bases from J; junction bases left unmatched: 14. The CDR3 bases are TGCAGCGTTGTTCGACTTCCGGGACAGGGGAACGAAGAGACCCAGTACTTC. Translated, it gives CSVVRLPGQGNEETQYF.

The rearrangement uses TRBV24-1 and TRBJ1-1; D is unclear. V lost 4 bases and J 3 bases, leaving 5 bases between the germline ends. The germline V gene has CDR1 KGHDR and CDR2 SFDVKD. The CDR3 covers 12 residues. The DNA of the CDR3 is TGTGCCACCAGTGACCCAGACACTGAAGCTTTCTTT. The encoded protein is CATSDPDTEAFF.

Only a few counts were recorded for this clone. This chain connects TRBV11-2 to TRBJ1-6; 8 bases match TRBD1. The trim removed 2 bases at V and 10 bases at J, leaving 7 bases unmatched. The CDR3 is made up of 15 amino acids. Germline CDR1 reads SGHAT; CDR2 reads FQNNGV. CDR3 sequence: CASSLLGRGQSPLHF. CDR3 bases: TGTGCCAGCAGCTTACTGGGCAGGGGGCAATCACCCCTCCACTTT.